This T cell receptor (beta chain) was sequenced in a study of T cells in Graves' hyperthyroidism and ophthalmopathy. Study-wide background: Prior to any treatment, at the point of initial diagnosis, peripheral blood was collected. Study-level points and caveats: Clonotypes that were expanded in thyroid above 0.001 mostly appeared in blood too.

Uncontrolled infection, other autoimmune disease, pregnancy or lactation disqualified patients from enrolment. Orbital computed tomography and thyroid ultrasound, together with serum TRAb and thyroxine and clinical symptoms, were used for diagnoses. At least ten counts were recorded for this clonotype. Its target is not known. The CDR3 spans 17 residues. V lost 2 bases, J lost 4 bases, and 10 bases stayed unmatched. Amplification of TCR beta CDR3 regions was performed using RNA transcripts as template. First-round RT-PCR of the TCR CDR3 relied on the HTBI primer set. TCRdb re-called the multiplex PCR reads with MiXCR, one entry per CDR3 protein. The table has hundreds of thousands of distinct CDR3 sequences, less than 25% seen once.

V and J are TRBV12-3 or TRBV12-4 and TRBJ2-2; 7 bases line up with TRBD1. The sequence was obtained from a young man with Graves' ophthalmopathy. Source material: blood. The CDR3 bases are TGTGCCAGCAGTTTACGGACAGGACCTGCGGTCACCGGGGAGCTGTTTTTT. Amino acids: CASSLRTGPAVTGELFF.